This is a list of T cell receptor beta chains from one sample in a study of regulatory T cells in long-lasting Graves disease. TCRdb reprocessed the multiplex PCR reads with MiXCR, giving one entry per CDR3 protein. The sample includes about 560,000 distinct CDR3 sequences, around 15% of them seen just once. The sample also formed part of further work on T cells in Graves' hyperthyroidism and ophthalmopathy.

The specimen was peripheral blood mononuclear cells (PBMCs), collected at new diagnosis, from a patient treated with antithyroid drugs. Receptors originate from a man between 18 and 35 years old with Graves disease. CDR3s include the opening cysteine and the closing phenylalanine or tryptophan. Not all rows give a size; the values are once, few, many and, for expanded clones, a class.

clone_size j_call v_call cdr3_aa
many TRBJ2-1 TRBV7-9 CASNPSSNEQFF
many TRBJ1-2 TRBV7-9 CASSLEGVYGYTF
few TRBJ2-2 TRBV4-1 CASSQMVVGELFF
many TRBJ2-5 TRBV6-2/TRBV6-3 CASRSPGLAQTQYF
many TRBJ2-1 TRBV5-1 CASSLELAGVDEQFF
NA TRBJ2-3 TRBV6-2/TRBV6-3 CASSYFGGSTDTQYF
NA TRBJ2-7 TRBV18 CASSPATGGEQYF
many TRBJ2-7 TRBV6-1 CASRETPSYEQYF
few TRBJ2-7 TRBV13 CASSFGAGGGNEQYF
many TRBJ1-4 TRBV15 CATKGFTNEKLFF
many TRBJ2-3 TRBV12-3/TRBV12-4 CASSDPGLAGGREDTQYF
few TRBJ1-2 TRBV5-6 CASSLPRQGYNSYGYTF
many TRBJ2-7 TRBV7-9 CASSLAGTDEQYF
NA TRBJ1-2 TRBV11-2 CASSPSRYTF
NA TRBJ2-7 TRBV4-1 CASSQDTRVWQYF
NA TRBJ1-2 TRBV28 CASSFEGRATNYGYTF
few TRBJ2-7 TRBV5-4 CASFPEDNIYEQYF
many TRBJ1-1 TRBV10-3 CAISAKGQEVENTEAFF
few TRBJ2-5 TRBV5-1 CASSHQGLAAIQETQYF
NA TRBJ1-5 TRBV20-1 CSATEGGGGEPQHF
many TRBJ1-4 TRBV12-3/TRBV12-4 CASRTTGADEKLFF
few TRBJ2-3 TRBV3-1 CASSSRLEADTQYF
many TRBJ2-3 TRBV20-1 CSARDPRRLTDTQYF
many TRBJ1-1 TRBV9 CASSLYAFPAPSMNTEAFF
many TRBJ2-1 TRBV7-9 CASSLDWTLDEQFF
many TRBJ2-2 TRBV5-1 CASSLVPSGELFF
many TRBJ2-5 TRBV7-3 CASSLGRGSETQYF
NA TRBJ1-6 TRBV10-1 CASPGPGRKSYNSPLHF
NA TRBJ1-3 TRBV25-1 CASSGGAYSGNTIYF
many TRBJ2-5 TRBV11-2 CASSSYRGKQETQYF
many TRBJ1-2 TRBV20-1 CSARTIHIGYTF
few TRBJ2-1 TRBV20-1 CSAQPMGGYNEQFF
many TRBJ1-1 TRBV6-2/TRBV6-3 CASSYGVGTEAFF
once TRBJ2-1 TRBV30 CASSRLAGGPQLF
few TRBJ1-1 TRBV24-1 CATSDLRGAAFF
NA TRBJ2-5 TRBV20-1 CSARGSSGTEETQYF
many TRBJ2-2 TRBV20-1 CSAARTGGSGELFF
many TRBJ2-4 TRBV3-1 CASSPIGTADKNIQYF
NA TRBJ2-2 TRBV5-4 CASSLVGLAGGTGELFF
few TRBJ2-1 TRBV5-1 CASSLTMGGSYNEQFF
NA TRBJ2-1 TRBV6-2/TRBV6-3 CASSEATFSSYNEQFF
many TRBJ2-7 TRBV30 CAWGAVSYEQYF
NA TRBJ2-3 TRBV6-2/TRBV6-3 CASSNRGWGDTQYF
many TRBJ2-1 TRBV28 CASSSVGRGSYEQFF
few TRBJ2-1 TRBV4-1 CASSQVDLGLAQGEQFF
many TRBJ2-1 TRBV29-1 CSVVLAVSYNEQFF
few TRBJ2-2 TRBV20-1 CSAPTGGRTGELFF
many TRBJ2-7 TRBV12-3/TRBV12-4 CASSPGYDEQYF